The 9 T cell receptor beta chains below were found in one sample sequenced in a study of cytomegalovirus exposure and HLA in healthy donors. PCR amplification relied on 60 Vbeta primers (plus 13 Jbeta primers). Produced via immunoSEQ multiplex PCR; TCRdb's table is partial and in-frame only. The table shows approximately 110,000 clones, with less than 80% occurring only once. The sequenced sample consisted of PBMCs. The receptors were sampled from a man aged 45-65 years in good health and CMV-seronegative.

The chain has TRBV19 and TRBJ2-7; a possible D gene is TRBD2 (6 bases). CDR1 and CDR2 from the germline V gene are LNHDA and SQIVND (reference sequence). The CDR3 sequence is 16 residues long. With 6 bases removed from V and 2 bases from J, the gap between germline ends came to 20 bases. For the CDR3, the DNA is TGTGCCAGTAGCCTCTCGCTGGGGGACTCCCCCTACGAGCAGTACTTC. Its translation is CASSLSLGDSPYEQYF. The variable domain in full, with the rest retrieved from reference TRBV19 and TRBJ2-7, is DGGITQSPKYLFRKEGQNVTLSCEQNLNHDAMYWYRQDPGQGLRLIYYSQIVNDFQKGDIAEGYSVSREKKESFPLTVTSAQKNPTAFYLCASSLSLGDSPYEQYFGPGTRLTVT.

Only a few counts were recorded for this clone. V is TRBV7-3 and J is TRBJ2-7; 12 positions match TRBD2. The J segment lost 7 bases and the V segment lost 5 bases, leaving 3 bases of the junction unmatched. Germline CDR1 is SGHTA and CDR2 is FQGTGA. The CDR3 totals 13 residues. In DNA, the CDR3 is TGTGCCAGCAGCCCGGGACTAGCGGGTGAGCAGTACTTC. Residues: CASSPGLAGEQYF.

This clone was observed a few times. The J gene is TRBJ1-2, the V gene TRBV7-9, with TRBD1 identical over 7 bases. Germline trimming cut 4 bases from V and 2 bases from J; bases unmatched to any gene: 1. CDR3 size: 13 residues. CDR1 and CDR2 (germline): SEHNR, FQNEAQ (reference sequence). The CDR3 DNA is TGTGCCAGCAGCTCACAGGGGAACTATGGCTACACCTTC. Protein sequence: CASSSQGNYGYTF.

This clone has a single count. The chain has TRBV19 and TRBJ2-3; 8 bases line up with TRBD2. The CDR3 has 15 residues. The germline V gene has CDR1 LNHDA and CDR2 SQIVND (reference sequence). J was trimmed by 0 bases and V by 4 bases; bases with no gene match: 3. The CDR3 region is CASSSPGGSTDTQYF. The CDR3, as DNA: TGTGCCAGTAGTAGTCCGGGGGGGAGCACAGATACGCAGTATTTT.

V usage is TRBV9 and J usage is TRBJ1-1, with D possibly matching TRBD1 (6 bases). Germline CDR1 is SGDLS and CDR2 is YYNGEE. V lost 5 bases and J lost 10, with 12 bases in between. The CDR3 totals 11 residues. This CDR3 is CASSPVGGAFF. The CDR3 nucleotides read TGTGCCAGCAGTCCAGTAGGGGGAGCTTTCTTT.

The rearrangement joins TRBV10-3 to TRBJ1-5, with D possibly TRBD1 on 5 matching bases. The ends were cut back, 10 bases at V and 0 bases at J, with 16 bases in the middle. Germline V gene sequence: CDR1 ENHRY, CDR2 SYGVKD. The CDR3 has 15 residues. The CDR3 region is CASRRGRDSNQPQHF. The CDR3 region has the DNA TGTGCCAGCCGCCGGGGGAGGGATAGCAATCAGCCCCAGCATTTT.

The sample holds a few counts of this clone. The chain employs TRBV19 and TRBJ2-2; maybe TRBD2 (5 bases). Germline V lookup: CDR1 LNHDA, CDR2 SQIVND (reference sequence). With 7 bases removed from V and 10 bases from J, the gap between germline ends came to 16 bases. CDR3 length: 13 amino acids. CDR3 region: CASNGRLREELFF. The DNA for the CDR3 is TGTGCCAGTAATGGTAGACTCCGGGAGGAGCTGTTTTTT. Full variable domain (remainder filled in from reference TRBV19 and TRBJ2-2): DGGITQSPKYLFRKEGQNVTLSCEQNLNHDAMYWYRQDPGQGLRLIYYSQIVNDFQKGDIAEGYSVSREKKESFPLTVTSAQKNPTAFYLCASNGRLREELFFGEGSRLTVL.

CDR3: CKTGSKVSGELFF. In nucleotides, the CDR3 is TGTAAGACAGGGTCGAAGGTGTCCGGGGAGCTGTTTTTT. The chain recombines TRBV11-2 with TRBJ2-2; 7 positions agree with TRBD1. The CDR3 is 13 amino acids. From germline, CDR1 is SGHAT and CDR2 FQNNGV.

The gene calls are TRBV11-1 and TRBJ2-3; weak D call: TRBD1 (6 bases). The V end was cut by 5 bases, the J end by 3 bases, with 15 bases between. Per germline, CDR1 SGHAT and CDR2 FQDESV (reference sequence). The CDR3 length is 15 residues. CDR3 nucleotide sequence: TGTGCCAGCAGCCCGCCCGGGACACAGACAGATACGCAGTATTTT. It yields the protein CASSPPGTQTDTQYF.